These 3 T cell receptor beta chains were sequenced from one sample in a study of control samples from healthy donors and cancer patients. Using immunoSEQ multiplex PCR, the repertoire was profiled, and TCRdb retains in-frame clones only, with some absent. This table has 350,000 to 450,000 clones, roughly 90% appearing once. The sequenced material came from PBMCs. These receptors were collected from a man in his forties with head and neck cancer.

In its sample, this clone was seen a few times. The V gene is TRBV5-1, the J gene TRBJ1-1; D is perhaps TRBD1 (6 bases). This CDR3 has 14 residues. Germline V gene lookup returns CDR1 SGHRS and CDR2 YFSETQ. V lost 6 bases and J 2 bases, leaving 14 bases between the germline ends. The CDR3 protein is CASTGSGVNTEAFF. The CDR3 nucleotides are TGCGCCAGCACCGGATCAGGGGTTAACACTGAAGCTTTCTTT.

This chain links TRBV4-2 with TRBJ1-1; 7 bases are shared with TRBD1. The germline gives CDR1 LGHNA, CDR2 YNFKEQ. The CDR3 loop spans 15 amino acids. After removal of 1 base from V and 1 base from J, the junction contained 3 bases not matched to a gene. The CDR3 here is CASSQAGTANTEAFF. The CDR3 region has the DNA TGTGCCAGCAGCCAAGCCGGGACAGCGAACACTGAAGCTTTCTTT.

V and J are TRBV29-1 and TRBJ2-3; D remains ambiguous. Germline V gives CDR1 SQVTM, CDR2 ANQGSEA. V lost 3 bases and J lost 6, with 13 bases in between. This CDR3 region has 13 residues. CDR3 sequence: CSVEVLRSDTQYF. For the CDR3, the DNA is TGCAGCGTTGAGGTGCTTAGGAGCGATACGCAGTATTTT.